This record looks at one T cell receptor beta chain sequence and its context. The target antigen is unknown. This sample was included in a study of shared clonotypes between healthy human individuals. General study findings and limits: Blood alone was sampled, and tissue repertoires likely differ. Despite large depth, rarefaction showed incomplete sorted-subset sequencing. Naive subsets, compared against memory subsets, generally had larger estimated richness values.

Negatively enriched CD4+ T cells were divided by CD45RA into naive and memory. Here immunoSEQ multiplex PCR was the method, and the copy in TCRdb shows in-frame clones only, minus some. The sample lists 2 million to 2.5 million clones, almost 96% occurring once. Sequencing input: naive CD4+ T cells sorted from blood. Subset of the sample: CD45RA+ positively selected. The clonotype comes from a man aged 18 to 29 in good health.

CDR3: CASTSWGQETQYF. As DNA, the CDR3 is TGTGCCAGCACCTCTTGGGGGCAGGAGACCCAGTACTTC. The chain links TRBV5-4 to TRBJ2-5, with D possibly being TRBD1 (6 bases). V was shortened by 6 bases and J by 5 bases, with 14 bases between the two germline ends. Germline values: CDR1 SGHNT, CDR2 YYREEE (reference sequence). This CDR3 spans 13 amino acids. Together with reference TRBV5-4 and TRBJ2-5, the CDR3 gives the full variable domain: ETGVTQSPTHLIKTRGQQVTLRCSSQSGHNTVSWYQQALGQGPQFIFQYYREEENGRGNFPPRFSGLQFPNYSSELNVNALELDDSALYLCASTSWGQETQYFGPGTRLLVL.